Sequencing of this T cell receptor (beta chain) was carried out in a study of cytomegalovirus exposure and HLA in healthy donors. This PCR relied on a set of 60 Vbeta primers and 13 Jbeta primers. Libraries were prepared by immunoSEQ multiplex PCR; TCRdb keeps only in-frame clonotypes and omits some of them. Of 130,000 or so clones in the sample, 65% to 75% are singletons; the top ten hold 6.6%. Trimming removed 6 bases at V and 0 bases at J, with 15 bases between. Germline V gene sequence: CDR1 ENHRY, CDR2 SYGVKD. The CDR3 is made up of 15 amino acids. This receptor was obtained from a man aged 40-49 years in good health and CMV-seropositive. The chain employs TRBV10-3 and TRBJ2-7; D unclear. Material for sequencing was PBMCs. CDR3 sequence (DNA): TGTGCCATCAGGGTCCTAACACAGAGCTCCTACGAGCAGTACTTC. Protein sequence: CAIRVLTQSSYEQYF.